This TCR beta chain was identified during a study of shared clonotypes between healthy human individuals. For each subset, genomic DNA was distributed in equal portions over several immunoSEQ plates. Authors' processing steps: Filtering differed because ImmunoSEQ produced junction-only sequences that carried no quality scores. Generated by immunoSEQ multiplex PCR, the TCRdb table keeps only in-frame clones and is missing some. The V and J calls and clone size are taken from that table; D and trimming were inferred from the DNA. The sample carries hundreds of thousands of clones, 79% recorded once. In regard to this clone: Its antigen is as yet unknown. Other DNA sequences in this sample translate to the same CDR3.

Findings and caveats of the study: Clonotype sharing among donors, it was expected, would be affected by sequencing depth. Blood was the sole source, and tissue repertoires probably differ.

The clonotype originates from a woman in her 40s in good health. Some clones in this sample may be carry-over from other donors' samples. Sequenced material: PBMCs.

The chain's CDR3 is CASSRGQGWQPQHF. Here the CDR3 DNA reads TGTGCCAGCAGTCGGGGACAGGGTTGGCAGCCCCAGCATTTT. The chain uses TRBV28 and TRBJ1-5; 9 positions agree with TRBD1. The CDR3 extends over 14 amino acids. The germline V gene encodes CDR1 MDHEN and CDR2 SYDVKM. After removal of 5 bases from V and 7 bases from J, the junction contained 6 bases not matched to a gene.